This TCR beta chain came from a study of cytomegalovirus exposure and HLA in healthy donors. Study-level findings and limits: Confirmation was obtained in vitro that three CMV-associated chains are specific for CMV antigens. The finding came from a later analysis; first-cohort TCR clusters tended to co-occur in the 95 to 150 validation repertoires. 150 or so TCR beta chains were listed as cytomegalovirus-associated.

The V end was cut by 1 base, the J end by 3 bases, with 9 bases between. The CDR3 covers 14 residues. Germline V lookup: CDR1 LGHNA, CDR2 YNFKEQ. TCRdb's copy holds only in-frame clones and misses some; the assay was immunoSEQ multiplex PCR. The table records 56,000 or so clones, 93% of them present only once. Turning to this clone: Its antigen is not known.

The specimen was PBMCs. V and J are TRBV4-2 and TRBJ1-1; the D is unclear. This sequence was found in a woman in her late teens or twenties in good health and CMV-seropositive. This CDR3 reads CASSQASADTEAFF. CDR3 DNA sequence: TGTGCCAGCAGCCAAGCATCTGCGGACACTGAAGCTTTCTTT.